These T cell receptor beta chains were read from a single sample in a study of CD8+ T cells in alopecia areata. TCRdb's copy holds only in-frame clones and misses some; the assay was immunoSEQ multiplex PCR. The sample contains tens of thousands of clones, approximately 43% of which appear only once. Specimen: CD8+ T cells sorted from blood, collected at week 0. These receptors originate from a human donor with alopecia areata. CDR3s include the opening cysteine and the closing phenylalanine or tryptophan. The D gene is left open where the match is weak. Only some rows state a clone size, as once, few, many or a class for expanded clones.

v_call,clone_size,j_call,d_call,cdr3_nt,cdr3_aa
TRBV27,NA,TRBJ2-7,NA,TGTGCCAGCAGCCGGGGCTCCCGTTCCTACGAGCAGTACTTC,CASSRGSRSYEQYF
TRBV5-5,NA,TRBJ2-5,TRBD2,TGTGCCAGCAGCCCCTGGACTAGCGGGATAGAGACCCAGTACTTC,CASSPWTSGIETQYF
TRBV30,few,TRBJ2-7,TRBD1,TGTGCCTTGGGACAGGGCTACGAGCAGTACTTC,CALGQGYEQYF
TRBV9,NA,TRBJ1-5,NA,TGTGCCAGCAGCTCAGGGATTGGTCAGCCCCAGCATTTT,CASSSGIGQPQHF
TRBV7-8,NA,TRBJ2-4,NA,TGTGCCAGCAGCTTTTCTGTTTTGTTGGGCAAAAACATTCAGTACTTC,CASSFSVLLGKNIQYF
TRBV30,NA,TRBJ2-3,NA,TGTGCCCGAGGTCGCACCAGGTCCCGCACAGATACGCAGTATTTT,CARGRTRSRTDTQYF
TRBV30,NA,TRBJ2-3,TRBD2,TGTGCCTGGACGAGCGGGGTAGCCACAGATACGCAGTATTTT,CAWTSGVATDTQYF
TRBV29-1,few,TRBJ1-2,NA,TGCAGCGTTCAAACAGACCCGGGAAGCTACACCTTC,CSVQTDPGSYTF
TRBV15,NA,TRBJ2-3,TRBD2,TGTGCCACCAGCAGCGCGGGGGGGACTAGCGGGAGAACCCCCGCAGATACGCAGTATTTT,CATSSAGGTSGRTPADTQYF
TRBV15,NA,TRBJ1-5,NA,TGTGCCACCAGCAGTCCCGACCTCAATCAGCCCCAGCATTTT,CATSSPDLNQPQHF
TRBV7-9,few,TRBJ2-1,NA,TGTGCCAGCAGCGGGGGGTACAATGAGCAGTTCTTC,CASSGGYNEQFF
TRBV29-1,few,TRBJ2-7,NA,TGCAGCGTGGGTCTGGGCGGCGAGCAGTACTTC,CSVGLGGEQYF
TRBV12-5,NA,TRBJ1-2,NA,TGTGCTAGTGGTCGGGAGGGTGGCTATGGCTACACCTTC,CASGREGGYGYTF
TRBV11-2,few,TRBJ2-5,NA,TGTGCCAGCAGCTTAGAGTGGGCAGCAGGGGAGACCCAGTACTTC,CASSLEWAAGETQYF
TRBV10-3,NA,TRBJ2-7,TRBD1,TGTGCCATCAGGACAGGGGCGTACGAGCAGTACTTC,CAIRTGAYEQYF
TRBV11-2,few,TRBJ2-7,NA,TGTGCCAGCAGCTCCGTCTCCGGCCGGACGGTAGCCTACGAGCAGTACTTC,CASSSVSGRTVAYEQYF
TRBV25-1,few,TRBJ2-1,NA,TGTGCCAGCAGGGAGGGTGAGCAGTTCTTC,CASREGEQFF
TRBV29-1,NA,TRBJ2-7,TRBD2,TGCAGCGTTCTAGCGGGAGGCGGCGAGCAGTACTTC,CSVLAGGGEQYF
TRBV7-2,many,TRBJ2-1,NA,TGTGCCAGCAGCTTAGCGGGCCGGGGCTACAATGAGCAGTTCTTC,CASSLAGRGYNEQFF
TRBV5-1,NA,TRBJ2-2,TRBD2,TGCGCCAGCAGCGGGGGGACTAGCGGAATGCCCGAGGAGCTGTTTTTT,CASSGGTSGMPEELFF
TRBV12-5,NA,TRBJ2-2,TRBD1,TGTGCTAGTGGAGACAGGGGGCTTACCGGGGAGCTGTTTTTT,CASGDRGLTGELFF
TRBV19,NA,TRBJ1-5,NA,TGTGCCAGTGGATCCGGACAGCGGGGGATGGGCAATCAGCCCCAGCATTTT,CASGSGQRGMGNQPQHF
TRBV4-2,NA,TRBJ2-1,NA,TGTGCCAGCAGCCAACCTACCTCCAATGAGCAGTTCTTC,CASSQPTSNEQFF
TRBV5-6,NA,TRBJ2-1,NA,TGTGCCAGCACCCTGGGAGGGGGCAATGAGCAGTTCTTC,CASTLGGGNEQFF
TRBV9,NA,TRBJ1-2,NA,TGTGCCACCGAGGGATTGGACGGCTACACCTTC,CATEGLDGYTF
TRBV30,once,TRBJ1-1,TRBD1,TGTGCCTTGCGGGACAGGGCGACTGAAGCTTTCTTT,CALRDRATEAFF
TRBV15,few,TRBJ2-4,TRBD2,TGTGCCACCAGCAGCGGACTAGCGGGAGGAAACATTCAGTACTTC,CATSSGLAGGNIQYF
TRBV7-9,few,TRBJ2-1,TRBD2,TGTGCCAGCAGCTCGCGGGAGACGGCCGGGAATGAGCAGTTCTTC,CASSSRETAGNEQFF
TRBV29-1,few,TRBJ2-1,NA,TGCAGCGTTGATGAGGGGAATGAGCAGTTCTTC,CSVDEGNEQFF
TRBV5-1,NA,TRBJ2-2,NA,TGCGCCAGCAGTTACCGTGGGAACACCGGGGAGCTGTTTTTT,CASSYRGNTGELFF
TRBV7-3,NA,TRBJ2-5,NA,TGTGCCAGCAGCCCAACCCCCGGGGTGGGGGAGACCCAGTACTTC,CASSPTPGVGETQYF
TRBV4-1,NA,TRBJ2-5,NA,TGCGCCAGCAGCCATTCAACCGCCTCGATGGAGACCCAGTACTTC,CASSHSTASMETQYF